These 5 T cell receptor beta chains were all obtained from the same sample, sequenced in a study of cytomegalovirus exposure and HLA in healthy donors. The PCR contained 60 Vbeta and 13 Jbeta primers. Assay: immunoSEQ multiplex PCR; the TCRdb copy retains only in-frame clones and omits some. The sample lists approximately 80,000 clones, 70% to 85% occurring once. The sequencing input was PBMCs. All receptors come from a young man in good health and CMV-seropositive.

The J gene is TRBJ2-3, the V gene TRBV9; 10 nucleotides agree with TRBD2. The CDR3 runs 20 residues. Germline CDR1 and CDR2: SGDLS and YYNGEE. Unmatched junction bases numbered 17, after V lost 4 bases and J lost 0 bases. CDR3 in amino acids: CASSQTKLAGALTSTDTQYF. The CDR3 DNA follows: TGTGCCAGCAGCCAGACTAAGCTAGCGGGGGCCCTAACTAGCACAGATACGCAGTATTTT.

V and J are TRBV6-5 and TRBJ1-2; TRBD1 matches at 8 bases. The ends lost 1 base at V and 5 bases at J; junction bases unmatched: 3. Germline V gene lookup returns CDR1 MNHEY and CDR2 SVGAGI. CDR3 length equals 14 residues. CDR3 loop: CASSYFDRGYGYTF. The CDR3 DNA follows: TGTGCCAGCAGTTACTTCGACAGGGGTTATGGCTACACCTTC.

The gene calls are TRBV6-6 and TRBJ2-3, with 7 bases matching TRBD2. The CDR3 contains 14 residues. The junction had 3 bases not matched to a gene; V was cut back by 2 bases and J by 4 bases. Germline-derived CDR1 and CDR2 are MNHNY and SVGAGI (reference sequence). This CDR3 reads CASSYAGEADTQYF. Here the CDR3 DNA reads TGTGCCAGCAGTTACGCGGGGGAGGCAGATACGCAGTATTTT.

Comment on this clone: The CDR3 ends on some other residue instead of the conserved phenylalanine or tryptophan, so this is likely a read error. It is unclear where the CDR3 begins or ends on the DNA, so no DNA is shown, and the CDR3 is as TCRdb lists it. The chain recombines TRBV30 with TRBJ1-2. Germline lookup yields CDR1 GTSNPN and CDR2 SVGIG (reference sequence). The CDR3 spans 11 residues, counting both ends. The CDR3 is CAWSTGTVRMI.

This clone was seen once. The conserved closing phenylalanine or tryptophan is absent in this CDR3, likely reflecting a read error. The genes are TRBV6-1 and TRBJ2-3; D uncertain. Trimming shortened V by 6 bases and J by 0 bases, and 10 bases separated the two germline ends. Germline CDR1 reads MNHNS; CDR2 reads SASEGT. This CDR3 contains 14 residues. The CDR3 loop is CASRGYSSTDTQYL. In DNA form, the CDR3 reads TGTGCCAGCAGGGGGTACTCTAGCACAGATACGCAGTATCTT.